These 10 T cell receptor beta chains were all obtained from the same sample, sequenced in a study of blood T cell repertoires in COVID-19. The repertoire was sequenced with immunoSEQ multiplex PCR; TCRdb's copy has only in-frame clones and lacks some. This table holds about 270,000 clones, about 91% found once. The sample taken for sequencing was PBMCs or T cells enriched from blood (not recorded which). The receptor source for this set is a woman in her forties with acute COVID-19.

The chain links TRBV3-1 (or the pseudogene TRBV3-2) to TRBJ2-2, with 12 bases identical to TRBD2. Germline CDR1 and CDR2: LGHDT and YNNKEL (reference sequence). Trimming removed 4 bases from V and 6 bases from J; junction bases left unmatched: 6. This CDR3 spans 16 amino acids. The CDR3 reads CASSRRLAGAAGELFF. In DNA, the CDR3 is TGTGCCAGCAGCCGCAGACTAGCGGGAGCGGCCGGGGAGCTGTTTTTT.

This clone was recorded only once. The gene calls are TRBV30 and TRBJ1-1, with 11 bases fitting TRBD1. J lost 4 bases, V lost 5 bases, and 3 bases had no gene match. Looked up from germline, CDR1 is GTSNPN and CDR2 is SVGIG (reference sequence). The CDR3 runs 13 residues. The CDR3 here is CAWRTGGSTEAFF. The CDR3 DNA reads as TGTGCCTGGCGGACAGGGGGCAGCACTGAAGCTTTCTTT.

The rearrangement links TRBV9 to TRBJ1-6; 9 nucleotides match TRBD1. The J segment lost 8 bases and the V segment lost 3 bases, leaving 0 bases of the junction unmatched. Germline CDR1 reads SGDLS; CDR2 reads YYNGEE. This CDR3 spans 13 amino acids. CDR3 amino acids: CASSGTGDSPLHF. The CDR3 DNA reads TGTGCCAGCAGCGGGACAGGGGATTCACCCCTCCACTTT.

The CDR3 loop reads CASSRLAGDRYNEQFF. The CDR3 coding sequence is TGTGCCAGCAGCCGACTAGCGGGAGATCGATACAATGAGCAGTTCTTC. This chain links TRBV11-2 with TRBJ2-1, with 12 bases fitting TRBD2. This CDR3 region has 16 residues. Per the germline V gene, CDR1 is SGHAT and CDR2 is FQNNGV. Trimming at V came to 5 bases and at J to 4 bases, leaving 6 bases not matched to a gene.

The rearrangement joins TRBV29-1 to TRBJ2-5; D is perhaps TRBD1 (6 bases). The germline V gene has CDR1 SQVTM and CDR2 ANQGSEA. This CDR3 is 13 amino acids long. Trimming shortened V by 5 bases and J by 4 bases, and 14 bases separated the two germline ends. For the CDR3, the DNA is TGCAGCGTTCAAGGGGCGACAGGAGAGACCCAGTACTTC. Translation gives CSVQGATGETQYF. The full variable domain, in which reference TRBV29-1 and TRBJ2-5 provide the parts outside the CDR3, is SAVISQKPSRDICQRGTSLTIQCQVDSQVTMMFWYRQQPGQSLTLIATANQGSEATYESGFVIDKFPISRPNLTFSTLTVSNMSPEDSSIYLCSVQGATGETQYFGPGTRLLVL.

The chain links TRBV13 to TRBJ2-2; 11 nucleotides line up with TRBD2. Per the germline V gene, CDR1 is PRHDT and CDR2 is FYEKMQ (reference sequence). The CDR3 is 19 amino acids. V lost 5 bases to trimming and J lost 3 bases; unmatched junction nucleotides: 14. The CDR3 nucleotides are TGTGCCAGCAGCCTGCTAGCGGGAGGCCTTCCGGGAGACACCGGGGAGCTGTTTTTT. Its protein is CASSLLAGGLPGDTGELFF.

The chain links TRBV11-2 to TRBJ2-5; no clear D. Trimming shortened V by 1 base and J by 5 bases, and 5 bases separated the two germline ends. Germline lookup yields CDR1 SGHAT and CDR2 FQNNGV. The CDR3 runs 12 residues. CDR3 in amino acids: CASSLGYETQYF. The CDR3 nucleotides read TGTGCCAGCAGCTTAGGCTATGAGACCCAGTACTTC.

Points on this clone: A read error may produce the germline difference seen at one junction end. J is TRBJ2-5 and V is TRBV7-9, with a weak D call TRBD1 (5 bases). CDR3 size: 11 residues. The germline V gene has CDR1 SEHNR and CDR2 FQNEAQ (reference sequence). CDR3 region: CASSPGHDPDF. CDR3 DNA: TGTGCCAGCAGCCCAGGACACGACCCGGACTTC.

The chain has TRBV27 and TRBJ2-1; TRBD1 agrees at 7 bases. The CDR3 has 16 residues. The germline gives CDR1 MNHEY, CDR2 SMNVEV (reference sequence). The V segment lost 4 bases and the J segment 0 bases; nucleotides outside the gene matches: 6. In nucleotides, the CDR3 is TGTGCCAGCAGTTATGCAGGGGGTTCCTCCTACAATGAGCAGTTCTTC. Translated: CASSYAGGSSYNEQFF.

This chain joins TRBV30 and TRBJ2-7; 8 nucleotides line up with TRBD2. With 1 base clipped from V and 0 bases from J, the junction kept 5 bases outside the gene matches. The germline V gene encodes CDR1 GTSNPN and CDR2 SVGIG (reference sequence). The CDR3 consists of 15 residues. CDR3: CAWSAPGTSSYEQYF. CDR3 sequence (DNA): TGTGCCTGGAGTGCACCCGGGACTAGCTCCTACGAGCAGTACTTC.